Listed below are T cell receptor beta chains from one sample, sequenced in a study of control samples from healthy donors and cancer patients. TCRdb keeps only in-frame clones here, not all; method: immunoSEQ multiplex PCR. The sample holds 200,000 or so clones, just under 95% seen once. The specimen sequenced was blood. All receptors derive from a man aged 50 to 59 in good health. CDR3s include the opening cysteine and the closing phenylalanine or tryptophan.

>TRBV27|TRBJ1-5
CASSLGGSNQPQHF
>TRBV6-1|TRBJ1-5
CASSEDIGVGTSSNQPQHF
>TRBV5-1|TRBJ1-1
CASSLDLTTEAFF
>TRBV27|TRBJ1-1
CASSSDRGRGNTEAFF
>TRBV11-2|TRBJ2-5
CASSLGGGQTQYF
>TRBV7-8|TRBJ2-3
CASSSTTDTQYF
>TRBV6-5|TRBJ1-6
CASTRVGDSPLHF
>TRBV5-1|TRBJ2-5
CASSSAGPETQYF
>TRBV6-6|TRBJ1-1
CASSYGENTEAFF
>TRBV2|TRBJ2-1
CASSAGGAGNEQFF
>TRBV11-3|TRBJ2-3
CASSPGQGNTDTQYF
>TRBV6-2/TRBV6-3|TRBJ2-3
CASSSGTGSDTQYF
>TRBV6-5|TRBJ1-1
CASSYPGGAGTEAFF
>TRBV19|TRBJ2-1
CASRIKRGGYNEQFF
>TRBV12-3/TRBV12-4|TRBJ2-4
CASSPLNIQYF
>TRBV4-1|TRBJ2-1
CASSQAGWLADYNEQFF
>TRBV6-1|TRBJ1-1
CASSDPGEGGTEAFF
>TRBV10-1|TRBJ2-1
CASSEPDSSYNEQFF
>TRBV28|TRBJ1-2
CASTEIHYGYTF
>TRBV6-2/TRBV6-3|TRBJ2-6
CASSYDSSGANVLTF
>TRBV10-1|TRBJ2-2
CASTLDMNTGELFF
>TRBV5-1|TRBJ1-2
CASSLYLDYGYTF
>TRBV27|TRBJ2-7
CASSLRTSIDEQYF
>TRBV6-1|TRBJ1-6
CASSESPVWGGSPLHF
>TRBV6-1|TRBJ1-1
CASSEEGYMNTEAFF
>TRBV5-1|TRBJ2-3
CASSISTSTDTQYF
>TRBV5-1|TRBJ1-2
CASSSTGGDGYGYTF
>TRBV5-6|TRBJ2-2
CASSLAVRDKVGNTGELFF
>TRBV24-1|TRBJ2-1
CATSESGTGTSYNEQFF
>TRBV19|TRBJ1-2
CASSPNPLAYGYTF
>TRBV28|TRBJ2-1
CASTPQRAPHGNEQFF
>TRBV6-6|TRBJ1-5
CASSYQTSNQPQHF
>TRBV2|TRBJ1-2
CASSEQSVNYGYTF